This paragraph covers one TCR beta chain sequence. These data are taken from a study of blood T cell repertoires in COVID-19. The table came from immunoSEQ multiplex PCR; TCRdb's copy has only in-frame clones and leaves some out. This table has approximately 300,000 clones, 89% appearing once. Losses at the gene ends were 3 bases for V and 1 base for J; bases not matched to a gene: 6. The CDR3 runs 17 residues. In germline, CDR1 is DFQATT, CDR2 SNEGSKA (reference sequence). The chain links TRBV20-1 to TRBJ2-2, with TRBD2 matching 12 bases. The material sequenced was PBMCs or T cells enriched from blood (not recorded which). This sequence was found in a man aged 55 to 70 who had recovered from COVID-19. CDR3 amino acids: CSASPTSGRGNTGELFF. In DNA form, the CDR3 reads TGCAGTGCTAGTCCGACTAGCGGGAGAGGGAACACCGGGGAGCTGTTTTTT.